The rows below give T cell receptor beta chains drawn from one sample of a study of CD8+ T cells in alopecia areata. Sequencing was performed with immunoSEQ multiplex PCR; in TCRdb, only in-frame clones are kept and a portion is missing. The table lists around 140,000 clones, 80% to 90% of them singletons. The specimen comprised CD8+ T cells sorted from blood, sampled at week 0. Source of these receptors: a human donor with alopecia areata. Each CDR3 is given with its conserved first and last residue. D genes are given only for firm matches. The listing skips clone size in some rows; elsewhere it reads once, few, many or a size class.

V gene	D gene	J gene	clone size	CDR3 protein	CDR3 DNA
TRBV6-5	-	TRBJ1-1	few	CASSTQGIDEAFF	TGTGCCAGCAGTACTCAGGGAATTGATGAAGCTTTCTTT
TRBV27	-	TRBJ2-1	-	CASSTQGPPYNEQFF	TGTGCCAGCAGTACACAGGGCCCCCCCTACAATGAGCAGTTCTTC
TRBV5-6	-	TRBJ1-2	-	CASSLGAVYGYTF	TGTGCCAGCAGCTTGGGGGCAGTCTATGGCTACACCTTC
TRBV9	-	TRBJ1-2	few	CASSEGTDYGYTF	TGTGCCAGCAGCGAAGGGACCGACTATGGCTACACCTTC
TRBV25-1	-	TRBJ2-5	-	CASSEDRQSWKETQYF	TGTGCCAGCAGTGAAGATCGACAATCCTGGAAGGAGACCCAGTACTTC
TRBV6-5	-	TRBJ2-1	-	CASSYSKVYNEQFF	TGTGCCAGCAGTTACTCGAAGGTGTACAATGAGCAGTTCTTC
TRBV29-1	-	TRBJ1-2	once	CSVSKGEPYGYTF	TGCAGCGTTAGTAAGGGGGAACCCTATGGCTACACCTTC
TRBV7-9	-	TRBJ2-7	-	CASSSRESNYEQYF	TGTGCCAGCAGTTCACGGGAGAGTAACTACGAGCAGTACTTC
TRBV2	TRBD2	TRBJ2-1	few	CASLSGSSYNEQFF	TGTGCCAGCCTCAGCGGGAGTTCCTACAATGAGCAGTTCTTC
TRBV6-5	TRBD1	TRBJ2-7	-	CASSYSGQGFYEQYF	TGTGCCAGCAGTTACTCCGGACAGGGATTTTACGAGCAGTACTTC
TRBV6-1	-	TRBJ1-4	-	CASSDGPFDGEKLFF	TGTGCCAGCAGTGACGGTCCCTTCGACGGTGAAAAACTGTTTTTT
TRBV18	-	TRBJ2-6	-	CASSPGGANVLTF	TGTGCCAGCTCACCAGGTGGGGCCAACGTCCTGACTTTC
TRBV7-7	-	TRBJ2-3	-	CASSSKEVGDTQYF	TGTGCCAGCAGCTCCAAAGAAGTGGGGGATACGCAGTATTTT
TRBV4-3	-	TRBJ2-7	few	CASSQSGTLGEQYF	TGCGCCAGCAGCCAATCAGGGACACTCGGGGAGCAGTACTTC
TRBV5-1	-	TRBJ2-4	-	CASSRRVLKIAKNIQYF	TGCGCCAGCAGCCGGCGGGTTCTTAAAATAGCCAAAAACATTCAGTACTTC
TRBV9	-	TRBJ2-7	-	CASSVGGQGEQYF	TGTGCCAGCAGCGTAGGTGGTCAGGGAGAGCAGTACTTC
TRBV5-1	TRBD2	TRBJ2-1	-	CASSPGLADYNEQFF	TGCGCCAGCAGCCCGGGACTAGCGGACTACAATGAGCAGTTCTTC
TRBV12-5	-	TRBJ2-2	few	CASGLGHNTGELFF	TGTGCTAGTGGTTTGGGACATAACACCGGGGAGCTGTTTTTT
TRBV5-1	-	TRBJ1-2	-	CASSLGQGDDGYTF	TGCGCCAGCAGCTTGGGGCAGGGCGACGATGGCTACACCTTC
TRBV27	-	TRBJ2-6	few	CASSLSWGALTTGANVLTF	TGTGCCAGCAGTTTATCGTGGGGGGCGCTGACTACTGGGGCCAACGTCCTGACTTTC
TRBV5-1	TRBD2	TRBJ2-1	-	CASSLAQRGIDNEQFF	TGCGCCAGCAGCTTGGCCCAGCGGGGGATTGACAATGAGCAGTTCTTC
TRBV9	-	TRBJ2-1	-	CASSVGLNNEQFF	TGTGCCAGCAGCGTAGGTCTTAACAATGAGCAGTTCTTC
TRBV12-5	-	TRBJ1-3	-	CASPTKGFLSGNTIYF	TGTGCTAGCCCTACCAAGGGTTTTCTCTCTGGAAACACCATATATTTT
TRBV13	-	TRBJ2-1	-	CASSAPLWGSNEQFF	TGTGCCAGCAGCGCACCCCTCTGGGGGAGCAATGAGCAGTTCTTC
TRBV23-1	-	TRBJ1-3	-	CASRKGLLGNTIYF	TGCGCCAGCCGTAAGGGTTTGCTCGGAAACACCATATATTTT
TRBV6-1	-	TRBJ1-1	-	CASRGPRVPTEAFF	TGTGCCAGCAGGGGTCCGCGGGTTCCCACTGAAGCTTTCTTT